These T cell receptor beta chains were read from a single sample in a study of Graves' ophthalmopathy and Graves' hyperthyroidism. TCRdb itself ran the multiplex PCR reads through MiXCR, one entry per CDR3 protein. The repertoire holds around 1,200,000 distinct CDR3 sequences, with 35% to 40% as singletons. The sample was peripheral blood or thyroid tissue (not recorded which). Every receptor here comes from an adult man with Graves' hyperthyroidism. Each CDR3 is given with its conserved first and last residue. A D gene is named only where the DNA matches it firmly. Clone sizes are given selectively: once, few, many, or a class where the clone is expanded.

CDR3: CASRVGQGRVTGELFF
DNA: TGTGCCAGTAGGGTCGGACAGGGGCGAGTCACCGGGGAGCTGTTTTTT
V: TRBV19
D: TRBD1
J: TRBJ2-2
size: many

CDR3: CASSWRASTDEQYF
DNA: TGTGCCAGCAGCTGGAGGGCTAGTACGGACGAGCAGTACTTC
V: TRBV7-9
D: NA
J: TRBJ2-7
size: NA

CDR3: CASSGDSSNVLTF
DNA: TGTGCCAGCAGTGGGGACAGCTCCAACGTCCTGACTTTC
V: TRBV2
D: TRBD1
J: TRBJ2-6
size: once

CDR3: CASSWGQGPGSGELFF
DNA: TGTGCCAGCAGCTGGGGACAGGGTCCGGGTTCCGGGGAGCTGTTTTTT
V: TRBV5-5
D: TRBD1
J: TRBJ2-2
size: NA

CDR3: CASSLVSDRPNTEAFF
DNA: TGCGCCAGCAGCTTGGTTTCTGACAGACCGAACACTGAAGCTTTCTTT
V: TRBV5-1
D: NA
J: TRBJ1-1
size: NA

CDR3: CASSPLGTATTNEKLFF
DNA: TGCGCCAGCAGCCCCCTCGGGACCGCCACAACTAATGAAAAACTGTTTTTT
V: TRBV5-1
D: NA
J: TRBJ1-4
size: NA

CDR3: CASTKSGGSRHEQYF
DNA: TGTGCCAGCACCAAGTCTGGGGGGAGTCGCCACGAGCAGTACTTC
V: TRBV7-9
D: NA
J: TRBJ2-7
size: many

CDR3: CSVTWNSGNTIYF
DNA: TGCAGCGTGACTTGGAACTCTGGAAACACCATATATTTT
V: TRBV29-1
D: NA
J: TRBJ1-3
size: NA

CDR3: CASSFGRLDIQETQYF
DNA: TGCGCCAGCAGCTTCGGACGGCTAGACATTCAAGAGACCCAGTACTTC
V: TRBV5-1
D: NA
J: TRBJ2-5
size: NA

CDR3: CASSFTTGDQPQHF
DNA: TGTGCCAGCAGTTTCACAACGGGGGATCAGCCCCAGCATTTT
V: TRBV12-3/TRBV12-4
D: NA
J: TRBJ1-5
size: many

CDR3: CASAGLAGTGPDQYF
DNA: TGCGCCAGCGCGGGACTAGCGGGGACAGGGCCAGACCAGTACTTC
V: TRBV10-2
D: TRBD2
J: TRBJ2-5
size: NA

CDR3: CASSSSGDPVGEQYF
DNA: TGCGCCAGCAGCTCCTCAGGGGATCCTGTGGGCGAGCAGTACTTC
V: TRBV5-1
D: NA
J: TRBJ2-7
size: many

CDR3: CSAKGLAGGDYEQYF
DNA: TGCAGTGCTAAGGGACTAGCGGGAGGTGACTACGAGCAGTACTTC
V: TRBV20-1
D: TRBD2
J: TRBJ2-7
size: few

CDR3: CASSSSDRGYSGYTF
DNA: TGTGCCAGCAGCTCCTCGGACAGGGGATACTCCGGCTACACCTTC
V: TRBV5-4
D: TRBD1
J: TRBJ1-2
size: NA

CDR3: CASSPIAGNTGELYF
DNA: TGTGCCAGCAGCCCAATAGCGGGGAACACCGGGGAGCTGTACTTC
V: TRBV7-2
D: TRBD2
J: TRBJ2-7
size: NA

CDR3: CSARQGADEKLFF
DNA: TGCAGTGCTAGACAGGGGGCCGATGAAAAACTGTTTTTT
V: TRBV20-1
D: TRBD1
J: TRBJ1-4
size: many

CDR3: CASSPPGPQHF
DNA: TGTGCCAGCAGCCCTCCCGGACCCCAGCATTTT
V: TRBV6-2/TRBV6-3
D: NA
J: TRBJ1-5
size: many

CDR3: CASSESGGGNQPQHF
DNA: TGTGCCAGCAGCGAAAGCGGTGGGGGCAATCAGCCCCAGCATTTT
V: TRBV9
D: NA
J: TRBJ1-5
size: many

CDR3: CASSLTPQGSEQYF
DNA: TGTGCCAGCAGCCTGACCCCACAGGGCTCCGAGCAGTACTTC
V: TRBV7-7
D: NA
J: TRBJ2-7
size: many

CDR3: CASRSPGLHNYGYTF
DNA: TGCGCCAGCAGATCACCGGGACTCCACAACTATGGCTACACCTTC
V: TRBV10-2
D: NA
J: TRBJ1-2
size: many

CDR3: CASSDRANSGANVLTF
DNA: TGTGCCAGCAGTGACAGGGCCAACTCTGGGGCCAACGTCCTGACTTTC
V: TRBV2
D: NA
J: TRBJ2-6
size: NA

CDR3: CSARKVAGGPPGELFF
DNA: TGCAGTGCTAGAAAAGTAGCGGGAGGGCCCCCCGGGGAGCTGTTTTTT
V: TRBV20-1
D: TRBD2
J: TRBJ2-2
size: few

CDR3: CASSYSETPRRQPQHF
DNA: TGTGCCAGCAGTTACTCCGAGACACCGCGGCGTCAGCCCCAGCATTTT
V: TRBV10-3
D: NA
J: TRBJ1-5
size: many

CDR3: CASRDRMNTEAFF
DNA: TGTGCCAGCAGGGACAGAATGAACACTGAAGCTTTCTTT
V: TRBV6-2/TRBV6-3
D: NA
J: TRBJ1-1
size: many

CDR3: CASRSGTGPTGYEQYF
DNA: TGTGCCAGCAGGTCTGGGACAGGACCTACAGGATACGAGCAGTACTTC
V: TRBV7-8
D: TRBD1
J: TRBJ2-7
size: once

CDR3: CSVSDRLNEKLFF
DNA: TGCAGCGTTAGCGACAGATTGAATGAAAAACTGTTTTTT
V: TRBV29-1
D: NA
J: TRBJ1-4
size: few

CDR3: CASSPPGIGMQPQHF
DNA: TGTGCCAGCAGCCCCCCAGGGATAGGGATGCAGCCCCAGCATTTT
V: TRBV12-3/TRBV12-4
D: NA
J: TRBJ1-5
size: NA

CDR3: CASSYSRNYGYTF
DNA: TGTGCCAGCAGTTACTCCAGGAACTATGGCTACACCTTC
V: TRBV6-5
D: NA
J: TRBJ1-2
size: NA

CDR3: CASRAEQGLNSPLHF
DNA: TGTGCCAGCAGAGCTGAACAGGGGTTGAATTCACCCCTCCACTTT
V: TRBV2
D: TRBD1
J: TRBJ1-6
size: many

CDR3: CGCGAQYGGETQYF
DNA: TGCGGGTGTGGCGCACAGTACGGAGGAGAGACCCAGTACTTC
V: TRBV20-1
D: NA
J: TRBJ2-5
size: many

CDR3: CSVEEWGSSEAFF
DNA: TGCAGCGTTGAAGAGTGGGGTTCTTCTGAAGCTTTCTTT
V: TRBV29-1
D: NA
J: TRBJ1-1
size: many

CDR3: CSVPGSRNYGYTF
DNA: TGCAGCGTCCCGGGGAGTCGGAACTATGGCTACACCTTC
V: TRBV29-1
D: NA
J: TRBJ1-2
size: many

CDR3: CASSSKRHSYEQYF
DNA: TGTGCCAGCAGCTCCAAAAGACACTCCTACGAGCAGTACTTC
V: TRBV11-2
D: NA
J: TRBJ2-7
size: many

CDR3: CASSLQTGRETQYF
DNA: TGTGCCAGCAGCTTACAGACAGGGAGGGAGACCCAGTACTTC
V: TRBV11-1
D: NA
J: TRBJ2-5
size: many

CDR3: CASSLTGPRNTEAFF
DNA: TGTGCCAGCAGCCTGACCGGCCCGCGGAACACTGAAGCTTTCTTT
V: TRBV3-1
D: NA
J: TRBJ1-1
size: NA

CDR3: CASSHGQGLYEQYF
DNA: TGCGCCAGCAGCCACGGACAGGGACTATACGAGCAGTACTTC
V: TRBV5-1
D: NA
J: TRBJ2-7
size: many

CDR3: CASSTERGEELTDTQYF
DNA: TGTGCCAGCAGTACCGAACGCGGTGAGGAACTCACAGATACGCAGTATTTT
V: TRBV2
D: NA
J: TRBJ2-3
size: NA

CDR3: CASSQGLLAGSEREQYF
DNA: TGCGCCAGCAGCCAGGGACTCCTAGCGGGAAGTGAAAGGGAGCAGTACTTC
V: TRBV4-3
D: TRBD2
J: TRBJ2-7
size: NA

CDR3: CASSARDRATEAFF
DNA: TGTGCCAGCAGCGCCCGGGACAGGGCTACTGAAGCTTTCTTT
V: TRBV9
D: TRBD1
J: TRBJ1-1
size: many

CDR3: CAISPSVTSGLGTQYF
DNA: TGTGCCATCAGTCCCTCTGTGACTAGCGGGTTAGGGACCCAGTACTTC
V: TRBV10-3
D: TRBD2
J: TRBJ2-5
size: NA

CDR3: CASSKQPGGWTGELFF
DNA: TGTGCCAGCAGCAAACAACCGGGAGGGTGGACCGGGGAGCTGTTTTTT
V: TRBV5-5
D: TRBD2
J: TRBJ2-2
size: few

CDR3: CASRDLTGYEQYF
DNA: TGTGCCAGCAGAGATCTGACAGGCTACGAGCAGTACTTC
V: TRBV7-6
D: NA
J: TRBJ2-7
size: NA

CDR3: CASSWGRKSGNTIYF
DNA: TGTGCCAGCAGCTGGGGACGGAAGTCTGGAAACACCATATATTTT
V: TRBV7-2
D: NA
J: TRBJ1-3
size: many

CDR3: CAWSLGLANYGYTF
DNA: TGTGCCTGGAGCCTGGGACTCGCCAACTATGGCTACACCTTC
V: TRBV30
D: NA
J: TRBJ1-2
size: NA

CDR3: CALGSSAGGELFF
DNA: TGTGCCCTAGGTAGTAGCGCAGGCGGGGAGCTGTTTTTT
V: TRBV2
D: NA
J: TRBJ2-2
size: many

CDR3: CSVEDGGSGEKLFF
DNA: TGCAGCGTTGAAGATGGAGGGTCGGGTGAAAAACTGTTTTTT
V: TRBV29-1
D: NA
J: TRBJ1-4
size: many

CDR3: CASTGGQAYEQYF
DNA: TGTGCCAGCACTGGGGGACAGGCCTACGAGCAGTACTTC
V: TRBV12-3/TRBV12-4
D: TRBD1
J: TRBJ2-7
size: NA

CDR3: CASSQPGGQGRRWVSYEQYF
DNA: TGTGCCAGCAGCCAACCGGGGGGACAGGGGCGTCGGTGGGTCTCCTACGAGCAGTACTTC
V: TRBV11-2
D: TRBD1
J: TRBJ2-7
size: NA

CDR3: CQVVKAGDFQETQYF
DNA: TGCCAAGTGGTTAAAGCTGGGGACTTCCAAGAGACCCAGTACTTC
V: TRBV29-1
D: NA
J: TRBJ2-5
size: NA

CDR3: CACTSANVLTF
DNA: TGTGCCTGTACATCGGCCAACGTCCTGACTTTC
V: TRBV30
D: NA
J: TRBJ2-6
size: few

CDR3: CATLDSSVNEQYF
DNA: TGTGCCACCCTAGACAGTTCGGTGAACGAGCAGTACTTC
V: TRBV5-6
D: NA
J: TRBJ2-7
size: NA

CDR3: CASSLGGTAKDQETQYF
DNA: TGTGCCAGCAGCTTAGGGGGGACGGCAAAGGACCAAGAGACCCAGTACTTC
V: TRBV7-2
D: NA
J: TRBJ2-5
size: NA

CDR3: CASSSPEGRANYGYTF
DNA: TGTGCCAGCAGCTCCCCCGAGGGAAGAGCAAACTATGGCTACACCTTC
V: TRBV10-3
D: NA
J: TRBJ1-2
size: NA

CDR3: CASSVAAGTQKSSGNIIYF
DNA: TGTGCCAGCAGCGTAGCCGCGGGGACACAAAAGAGCTCTGGAAACATCATATATTTT
V: TRBV9
D: NA
J: TRBJ1-3
size: NA

CDR3: CSARDRGQGGDEQYF
DNA: TGCAGTGCTAGAGATCGGGGACAGGGGGGCGACGAGCAGTACTTC
V: TRBV20-1
D: TRBD1
J: TRBJ2-7
size: many

CDR3: CASRSPGGGETQYF
DNA: TGTGCCAGCAGGTCGCCGGGGGGCGGAGAGACCCAGTACTTC
V: TRBV11-2
D: NA
J: TRBJ2-5
size: few

CDR3: CSVEGNRWSEAFF
DNA: TGCAGCGTTGAGGGGAATAGATGGTCTGAAGCTTTCTTT
V: TRBV29-1
D: NA
J: TRBJ1-1
size: many

CDR3: CASSARDLLEDYTF
DNA: TGTGCCAGCAGTGCTAGAGATCTCCTCGAGGACTACACCTTC
V: TRBV7-2
D: NA
J: TRBJ1-2
size: NA